These T cell receptor beta chains were read from a single sample in a study of identical twins. TCRdb reprocessed the 5' RACE reads with MiXCR, giving one entry per CDR3 protein. Counted here are under 350,000 distinct CDR3 sequences, roughly 10% occurring once; the ten biggest clones make up roughly 6.4%. The sample was also linked to a second study, of yellow fever vaccine responses in identical twins.

What was sequenced was CD8+ T cells sorted from blood. The receptors originated from a woman between 18 and 30 years old in good health. Each CDR3 is given with its conserved first and last residue. The D gene is left open where the match is weak. The listing skips clone size in some rows; elsewhere it reads once, few, many or a size class.

D gene: TRBD1
V gene: TRBV6-5
clone size: NA
J gene: TRBJ2-7
CDR3 DNA: TGTGCCAGCAGTTACTCATCCAGGGGGCCCTACGAGCAGTACTTC
CDR3 protein: CASSYSSRGPYEQYF

D gene: TRBD2
V gene: TRBV7-9
clone size: NA
J gene: TRBJ2-1
CDR3 DNA: TGTGCCAGCAGCTCCCAAAAAACTCTAGCGGGTAACAATGAGCAGTTCTTC
CDR3 protein: CASSSQKTLAGNNEQFF

D gene: NA
V gene: TRBV2
clone size: few
J gene: TRBJ2-3
CDR3 DNA: TGTGCCAACCCCCCTACCACAGATACGCAGTATTTT
CDR3 protein: CANPPTTDTQYF

D gene: TRBD2
V gene: TRBV9
clone size: few
J gene: TRBJ2-7
CDR3 DNA: TGTGCCAGCAGCCCGGGACTAGCGGGAGTACCCGAGCAGTACTTC
CDR3 protein: CASSPGLAGVPEQYF

D gene: NA
V gene: TRBV7-6
clone size: few
J gene: TRBJ2-5
CDR3 DNA: TGTGCCAGCAGCTCAAACGGAGGTCAGGAGACCCAGTACTTC
CDR3 protein: CASSSNGGQETQYF

D gene: TRBD2
V gene: TRBV12-3/TRBV12-4
clone size: many
J gene: TRBJ2-7
CDR3 DNA: TGTGCCAGCAGTCCTCCGGGACTAGCAGACTACGAGCAGTACTTC
CDR3 protein: CASSPPGLADYEQYF

D gene: NA
V gene: TRBV12-3/TRBV12-4
clone size: many
J gene: TRBJ1-1
CDR3 DNA: TGTGCCAGCAGTGCCGACAGGTTAACTGAAGCTTTCTTT
CDR3 protein: CASSADRLTEAFF

D gene: TRBD1
V gene: TRBV7-6
clone size: NA
J gene: TRBJ2-2
CDR3 DNA: TGTGCCAGCAGCGGAAAAGGACAGGTGAACACCGGGGAGCTGTTTTTT
CDR3 protein: CASSGKGQVNTGELFF

D gene: NA
V gene: TRBV6-5
clone size: many
J gene: TRBJ1-2
CDR3 DNA: TGTGCCAGCAGTTACTCAGGGACACCAGCCTATGGCTACACCTTC
CDR3 protein: CASSYSGTPAYGYTF

D gene: NA
V gene: TRBV7-9
clone size: NA
J gene: TRBJ2-3
CDR3 DNA: TGTGCCAGCAGCTCAGAGCCCGCCCCGCCAGGGGATACGCAGTATTTT
CDR3 protein: CASSSEPAPPGDTQYF

D gene: NA
V gene: TRBV6-1
clone size: NA
J gene: TRBJ1-1
CDR3 DNA: TGTGCCAGCAGTGAAATTCCCATGACAGGCATGAACACTGAAGCTTTCTTT
CDR3 protein: CASSEIPMTGMNTEAFF

D gene: NA
V gene: TRBV3-1
clone size: many
J gene: TRBJ2-1
CDR3 DNA: TGTGCCAGCAGCCATATCCTCAGCGATGGGGGCAACAATGAGCAGTTCTTC
CDR3 protein: CASSHILSDGGNNEQFF

D gene: TRBD1
V gene: TRBV7-9
clone size: NA
J gene: TRBJ2-7
CDR3 DNA: TGTGCCAGCAGCTTACCTACAGGGACAGGGAACTACGAGCAGTACTTC
CDR3 protein: CASSLPTGTGNYEQYF

D gene: TRBD1
V gene: TRBV29-1
clone size: many
J gene: TRBJ2-7
CDR3 DNA: TGCAGCGTTGTTTACAGGGGATTCTACGAGCAGTACTTC
CDR3 protein: CSVVYRGFYEQYF

D gene: TRBD1
V gene: TRBV29-1
clone size: many
J gene: TRBJ2-5
CDR3 DNA: TGCAGCGTCGGTCCGGACAGGAAAGAGACCCAGTACTTC
CDR3 protein: CSVGPDRKETQYF

D gene: NA
V gene: TRBV9
clone size: few
J gene: TRBJ2-7
CDR3 DNA: TGTGCCAGCAGCGGTCCCTCTACGGGGGTCGACGAGCAGTACTTC
CDR3 protein: CASSGPSTGVDEQYF

D gene: TRBD1
V gene: TRBV28
clone size: few
J gene: TRBJ2-6
CDR3 DNA: TGTGCCAGCAGTAGGGGTTGGACAGGGGTATATGGGTCTGGGGCCAACGTCCTGACTTTC
CDR3 protein: CASSRGWTGVYGSGANVLTF

D gene: NA
V gene: TRBV29-1
clone size: many
J gene: TRBJ1-1
CDR3 DNA: TGCAGCGCGCTACAGGGACGCCCTGAAGCTTTCTTT
CDR3 protein: CSALQGRPEAFF

D gene: TRBD2
V gene: TRBV9
clone size: NA
J gene: TRBJ2-5
CDR3 DNA: TGTGCCAGCAGCTCAGGACTAGCGGGAGTAGGGCAAGAGACCCAGTACTTC
CDR3 protein: CASSSGLAGVGQETQYF

D gene: NA
V gene: TRBV5-1
clone size: many
J gene: TRBJ2-7
CDR3 DNA: TGCGCCAGCAGCCCCGACAGCACCTACGAGCAGTACTTC
CDR3 protein: CASSPDSTYEQYF

D gene: NA
V gene: TRBV25-1
clone size: NA
J gene: TRBJ2-4
CDR3 DNA: TGTGCCAGCAGTGAAGGGGCCAAAAACATTCAGTACTTC
CDR3 protein: CASSEGAKNIQYF

D gene: NA
V gene: TRBV12-3/TRBV12-4
clone size: few
J gene: TRBJ2-3
CDR3 DNA: TGTGCCAGCAGTTTTTACTCCGAGGGGAGCGATACGCAGTATTTT
CDR3 protein: CASSFYSEGSDTQYF

D gene: TRBD2
V gene: TRBV27
clone size: NA
J gene: TRBJ2-5
CDR3 DNA: TGTGCCGGCACCAAGCATGATGAGTCCCTCTGCGGGAGAGAGACCCAGTACTTC
CDR3 protein: CAGTKHDESLCGRETQYF

D gene: NA
V gene: TRBV25-1
clone size: few
J gene: TRBJ2-5
CDR3 DNA: TGTGCCAGCAATCTCGGCGAGACCCAGTACTTC
CDR3 protein: CASNLGETQYF

D gene: NA
V gene: TRBV29-1
clone size: many
J gene: TRBJ2-5
CDR3 DNA: TGCAGCGTTGAGGGCCTCCAAGAGACCCAGTACTTC
CDR3 protein: CSVEGLQETQYF

D gene: NA
V gene: TRBV12-3/TRBV12-4
clone size: NA
J gene: TRBJ2-1
CDR3 DNA: TGTGCCAGCATGGGACTGGCAACCTCCTACAATGAGCAGTTCTTC
CDR3 protein: CASMGLATSYNEQFF

D gene: TRBD2
V gene: TRBV9
clone size: few
J gene: TRBJ2-1
CDR3 DNA: TGTGCCAGCAGCGTAGCCGGGGGGGAACCTTTTAATGAGCAGTTCTTC
CDR3 protein: CASSVAGGEPFNEQFF

D gene: NA
V gene: TRBV7-3
clone size: NA
J gene: TRBJ2-3
CDR3 DNA: TGTGCCAGCTCCCGGGACGCAGATACGCAGTATTTT
CDR3 protein: CASSRDADTQYF

D gene: NA
V gene: TRBV6-2/TRBV6-3
clone size: NA
J gene: TRBJ2-7
CDR3 DNA: TGTGCCAGCAGTTACTCGAGGGTAAGCGTGAGGTCCTACGAGCAGTACTTC
CDR3 protein: CASSYSRVSVRSYEQYF

D gene: NA
V gene: TRBV30
clone size: NA
J gene: TRBJ2-7
CDR3 DNA: TGTGCCTGCGGATGGGACTCTTCCTACGAGCAGTACTTC
CDR3 protein: CACGWDSSYEQYF

D gene: TRBD1
V gene: TRBV7-6
clone size: few
J gene: TRBJ2-3
CDR3 DNA: TGTGCCAGCAGCTGGCGGGACAGGGGAGGCCTCACAGATACGCAGTATTTT
CDR3 protein: CASSWRDRGGLTDTQYF

D gene: TRBD2
V gene: TRBV27
clone size: many
J gene: TRBJ2-7
CDR3 DNA: TGTGCCAGCAGTTTAAGCGGGGGCTACGAGCAGTACTTC
CDR3 protein: CASSLSGGYEQYF

D gene: NA
V gene: TRBV11-2
clone size: many
J gene: TRBJ2-3
CDR3 DNA: TGTGCCAGCAGCACCGACCATAGCGGATCCCTTACAGATACGCAGTATTTT
CDR3 protein: CASSTDHSGSLTDTQYF

D gene: NA
V gene: TRBV2
clone size: few
J gene: TRBJ2-1
CDR3 DNA: TGTGCCAGCAGGGCTACAACACCCTTATACTACAATGAGCAGTTCTTC
CDR3 protein: CASRATTPLYYNEQFF

D gene: TRBD2
V gene: TRBV11-2
clone size: many
J gene: TRBJ2-1
CDR3 DNA: TGTGCCAGCAGCTTATACGGGGGGGCATTGGAGCAGTTCTTC
CDR3 protein: CASSLYGGALEQFF

D gene: NA
V gene: TRBV20-1
clone size: many
J gene: TRBJ2-7
CDR3 DNA: TGCAGTGCTAGAGAAGGGGGAGCCGAGCAGTACTTC
CDR3 protein: CSAREGGAEQYF

D gene: NA
V gene: TRBV7-6
clone size: NA
J gene: TRBJ1-6
CDR3 DNA: TGTGCCAGCAGCTTGGGGGTTCTCGATAATTCACCCCTCCACTTT
CDR3 protein: CASSLGVLDNSPLHF

D gene: TRBD1
V gene: TRBV7-9
clone size: many
J gene: TRBJ2-5
CDR3 DNA: TGTGCCAGCATCTCGTTGACGGGACAGCCGATCCAAGAGACCCAGTACTTC
CDR3 protein: CASISLTGQPIQETQYF

D gene: NA
V gene: TRBV29-1
clone size: many
J gene: TRBJ2-2
CDR3 DNA: TGCAGCGTTGTAGAAGCCACCGGGGAGCTGTTTTTT
CDR3 protein: CSVVEATGELFF

D gene: NA
V gene: TRBV27
clone size: NA
J gene: TRBJ2-1
CDR3 DNA: TGTGCCAGCAGTCCCCGGGACACCTGGTACAATGAGCAGTTCTTC
CDR3 protein: CASSPRDTWYNEQFF

D gene: NA
V gene: TRBV28
clone size: NA
J gene: TRBJ2-7
CDR3 DNA: TGTGCCAGCAGTCGCCTTGATAGCGGTGGGACCTACGAGCAGTACTTC
CDR3 protein: CASSRLDSGGTYEQYF

D gene: NA
V gene: TRBV4-3
clone size: few
J gene: TRBJ2-2
CDR3 DNA: TGCGCCAGCAGCGGCCGGGACTCTCTCACCGGGGAGCTGTTTTTT
CDR3 protein: CASSGRDSLTGELFF

D gene: NA
V gene: TRBV27
clone size: many
J gene: TRBJ2-7
CDR3 DNA: TGTGCCAGCAGTCCAGGTGTAGGGGGTGTCGAGCAGTACTTC
CDR3 protein: CASSPGVGGVEQYF

D gene: NA
V gene: TRBV5-1
clone size: many
J gene: TRBJ2-3
CDR3 DNA: TGCGCCAGCAGCTCCCTGGGAGCGGCTAGCACAGATACGCAGTATTTT
CDR3 protein: CASSSLGAASTDTQYF

D gene: NA
V gene: TRBV20-1
clone size: few
J gene: TRBJ2-7
CDR3 DNA: TGCAGTGCTGAACCAACAGCCCCCTGGGACGAGCAGTACTTC
CDR3 protein: CSAEPTAPWDEQYF

D gene: TRBD2
V gene: TRBV3-1
clone size: NA
J gene: TRBJ2-3
CDR3 DNA: TGTGCCAGCAGCCAAGCTTCTCTAGCGGGAGGAACTAGCACAGATACGCAGTATTTT
CDR3 protein: CASSQASLAGGTSTDTQYF

D gene: NA
V gene: TRBV12-3/TRBV12-4
clone size: many
J gene: TRBJ2-1
CDR3 DNA: TGTGCCAGCAGCCCCGGGTTGTCCCTCTACAATGAGCAGTTCTTC
CDR3 protein: CASSPGLSLYNEQFF

D gene: NA
V gene: TRBV27
clone size: NA
J gene: TRBJ1-5
CDR3 DNA: TGTGCCAGCAGTTGGACCAGCAATCAGCCCCAGCATTTT
CDR3 protein: CASSWTSNQPQHF

D gene: NA
V gene: TRBV4-1
clone size: NA
J gene: TRBJ2-2
CDR3 DNA: TGCGCCAGCAGCCCGCGACAAATCACCGGGGAGCTGTTTTTT
CDR3 protein: CASSPRQITGELFF

D gene: NA
V gene: TRBV6-1
clone size: few
J gene: TRBJ1-3
CDR3 DNA: TGTGCCAGCAGACCCATTAATACGCAGGACGTGAGAGGAAACACCATATATTTT
CDR3 protein: CASRPINTQDVRGNTIYF

D gene: NA
V gene: TRBV12-3/TRBV12-4
clone size: few
J gene: TRBJ2-5
CDR3 DNA: TGTGCCAGCAGTTTTCGTGTGGGGGCCTTGGGGGAGACCCAGTACTTC
CDR3 protein: CASSFRVGALGETQYF

D gene: TRBD2
V gene: TRBV24-1
clone size: few
J gene: TRBJ2-5
CDR3 DNA: TGTGCCACCAGTGATGTGGGAGGGCCAGAGGAGACCCAGTACTTC
CDR3 protein: CATSDVGGPEETQYF

D gene: TRBD1
V gene: TRBV5-6
clone size: few
J gene: TRBJ2-7
CDR3 DNA: TGTGCCAGCAGACATGGGACAGCGCCTCTGACCGAGCAGTACTTC
CDR3 protein: CASRHGTAPLTEQYF

D gene: NA
V gene: TRBV5-1
clone size: many
J gene: TRBJ2-1
CDR3 DNA: TGCGCCAGCAGCTTGGAAATTGGGTACAATGAGCAGTTCTTC
CDR3 protein: CASSLEIGYNEQFF

D gene: TRBD2
V gene: TRBV7-9
clone size: NA
J gene: TRBJ2-5
CDR3 DNA: TGTGCCACTCGGAGAACTCGGGGGGGCTTCCAAGAGACCCAGTACTTC
CDR3 protein: CATRRTRGGFQETQYF

D gene: NA
V gene: TRBV6-2/TRBV6-3
clone size: many
J gene: TRBJ2-1
CDR3 DNA: TGTGCCAGCAGGCCGGCGTTGGGGGAATTATATTATTATGAGCAGTTCTTC
CDR3 protein: CASRPALGELYYYEQFF

D gene: NA
V gene: TRBV30
clone size: NA
J gene: TRBJ1-3
CDR3 DNA: TGTGCCTGGAGTGGAATGACAGGAAACACCATATATTTT
CDR3 protein: CAWSGMTGNTIYF